This T cell receptor (beta chain) was observed in a study of cytomegalovirus exposure and HLA in healthy donors. Study overall: The early release's HLA-typed donors yielded some 85 million unique TCRs. Researchers found that about 82% of 398 genotyped donors fell within the Caucasian-associated ancestry cluster. Whole-study results and caveats: Sequencing likely caused a cluster of highly shared sequence variants.

At collection, donors were nominally healthy, but unrecorded immune exposures were probable. The PCR employed 60 Vbeta primers together with 13 Jbeta primers. Assay: immunoSEQ multiplex PCR; the TCRdb copy retains only in-frame clones and omits some. Among tens of thousands of clones, about 83% were seen once, and the ten largest hold under 2%. Regarding this clone: Its cognate antigen is unknown.

The receptor's source is a human donor in good health. Specimen: PBMCs.

Written as DNA, the CDR3 is TGTGCCAGTAGTACCACAGGGGGCGCTGTATGTGGCTACACCTTC. Amino acids: CASSTTGGAVCGYTF. The rearrangement joins TRBV19 to TRBJ1-2, with 9 bases matching TRBD1. The junction had 10 bases not matched to a gene; V was cut back by 4 bases and J by 7 bases. The CDR3 runs 15 residues. Germline values: CDR1 LNHDA, CDR2 SQIVND (reference sequence).